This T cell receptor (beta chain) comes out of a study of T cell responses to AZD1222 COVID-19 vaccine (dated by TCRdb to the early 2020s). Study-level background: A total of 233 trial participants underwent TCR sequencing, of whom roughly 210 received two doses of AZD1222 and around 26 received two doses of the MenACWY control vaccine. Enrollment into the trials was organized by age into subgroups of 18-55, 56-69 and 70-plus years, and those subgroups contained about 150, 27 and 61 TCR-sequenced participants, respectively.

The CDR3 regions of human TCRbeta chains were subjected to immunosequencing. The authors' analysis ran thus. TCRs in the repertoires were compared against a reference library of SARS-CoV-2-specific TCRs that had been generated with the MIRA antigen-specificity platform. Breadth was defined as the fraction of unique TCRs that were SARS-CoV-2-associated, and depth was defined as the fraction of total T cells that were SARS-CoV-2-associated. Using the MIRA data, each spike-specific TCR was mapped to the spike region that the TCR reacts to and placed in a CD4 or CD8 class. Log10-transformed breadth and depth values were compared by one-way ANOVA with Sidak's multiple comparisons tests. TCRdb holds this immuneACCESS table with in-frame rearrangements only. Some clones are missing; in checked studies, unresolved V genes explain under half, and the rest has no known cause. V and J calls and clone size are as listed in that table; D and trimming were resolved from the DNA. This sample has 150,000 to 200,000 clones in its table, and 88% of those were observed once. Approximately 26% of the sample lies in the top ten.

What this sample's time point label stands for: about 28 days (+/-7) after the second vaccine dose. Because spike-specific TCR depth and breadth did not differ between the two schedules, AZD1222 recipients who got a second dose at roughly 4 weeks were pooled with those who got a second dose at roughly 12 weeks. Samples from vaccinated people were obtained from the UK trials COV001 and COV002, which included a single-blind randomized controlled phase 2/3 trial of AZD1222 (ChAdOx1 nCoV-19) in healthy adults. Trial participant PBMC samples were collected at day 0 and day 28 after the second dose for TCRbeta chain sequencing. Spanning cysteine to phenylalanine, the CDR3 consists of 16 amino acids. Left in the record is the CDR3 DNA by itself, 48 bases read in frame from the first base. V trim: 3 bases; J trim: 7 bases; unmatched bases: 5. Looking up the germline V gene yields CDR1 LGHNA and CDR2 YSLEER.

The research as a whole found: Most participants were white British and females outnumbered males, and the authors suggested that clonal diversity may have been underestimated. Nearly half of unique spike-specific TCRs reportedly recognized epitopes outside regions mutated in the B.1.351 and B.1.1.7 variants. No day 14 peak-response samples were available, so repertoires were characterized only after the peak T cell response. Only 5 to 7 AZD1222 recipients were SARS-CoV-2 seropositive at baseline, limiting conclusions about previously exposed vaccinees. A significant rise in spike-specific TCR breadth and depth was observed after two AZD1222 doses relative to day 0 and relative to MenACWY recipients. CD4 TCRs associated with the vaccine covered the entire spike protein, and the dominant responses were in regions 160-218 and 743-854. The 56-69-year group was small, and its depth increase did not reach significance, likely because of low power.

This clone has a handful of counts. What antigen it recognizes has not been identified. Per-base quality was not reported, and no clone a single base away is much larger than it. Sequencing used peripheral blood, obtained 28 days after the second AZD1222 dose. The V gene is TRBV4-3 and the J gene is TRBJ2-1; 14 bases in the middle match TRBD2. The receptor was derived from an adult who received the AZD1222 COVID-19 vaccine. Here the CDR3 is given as CASSQHGTSGRNEQFF. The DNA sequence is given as TGCGCCAGCAGCCAGCACGGGACTAGCGGGAGAAATGAGCAGTTCTTC.